The 20 T cell receptor beta chains reported below all come from one sample, sequenced in a study of blood T cell repertoires in COVID-19. Clones were sequenced by immunoSEQ multiplex PCR, and TCRdb holds only the in-frame ones, with some missing. The table has 50,000 to 75,000 clones, 85% to 95% seen once; the top ten hold less than 3.5%. Sequencing was done on a sample of peripheral blood. The receptors derive from an older man with active COVID-19.

J is TRBJ2-3 and V is TRBV7-2; D gene unclear. Germline V CDR1 and CDR2: SGHTA, FQGNSA. The CDR3 consists of 15 residues. V lost 5 bases and J 0 bases, leaving 12 bases between the germline ends. The CDR3 is CASSTTVTSTDTQYF. The CDR3 region has the DNA TGTGCCAGCAGCACGACTGTAACAAGCACAGATACGCAGTATTTT.

The CDR3 sequence is CASSYSGAGDSPLHF. DNA for the CDR3: TGTGCCAGCAGTTACAGCGGGGCTGGGGATTCACCCCTCCACTTT. This chain connects TRBV6-6 to TRBJ1-6, with D tentatively TRBD1 (5 bases). Deletions cut 2 bases from V and 8 bases from J, with 13 bases between. CDR3 length: 15 amino acids. The germline CDR1 and CDR2 sequences are MNHNY and SVGAGI (reference sequence).

The chain carries TRBV3-1 (or the pseudogene TRBV3-2) and TRBJ2-1; 7 bases match TRBD1. CDR1 LGHDT and CDR2 YNNKEL come from the germline V gene (reference sequence). The CDR3 is 15 amino acids. The V and J ends lost 0 bases and 12 bases, in that order; junction bases with no gene match: 11. The CDR3 reads CASSQEQAGGWGQFF. CDR3 DNA sequence: TGTGCCAGCAGCCAAGAGCAAGCAGGGGGTTGGGGGCAGTTCTTC.

Only one count was recorded for this clone. The genes are TRBV29-1 and TRBJ1-2; 8 positions agree with TRBD1. V was pared by 4 bases and J by 1 base, with 2 bases of the junction left unmatched. The CDR3 consists of 13 residues. CDR1 is SQVTM and CDR2 is ANQGSEA in the germline V gene. The CDR3 spells CSVATGGNYGYTF. The DNA of the CDR3 is TGCAGCGTTGCTACAGGGGGTAACTATGGCTACACCTTC.

V usage is TRBV6-2 or TRBV6-3 and J usage is TRBJ1-2, with 8 bases fitting TRBD1. V trimming: 2 bases; J trimming: 5 bases; junction bases outside the gene matches: 7. CDR1 MNHEY and CDR2 SVGEGT come from the germline V gene. CDR3 length equals 15 residues. CDR3: CASSYDGTGGYGYTF. In DNA, the CDR3 is TGTGCCAGCAGTTACGATGGGACAGGCGGATATGGCTACACCTTC.

The rearrangement links TRBV3-1 (or the pseudogene TRBV3-2) to TRBJ2-3, with TRBD1 matching 12 bases. After removal of 4 bases from V and 2 bases from J, the junction contained 7 bases not matched to a gene. Germline lookup yields CDR1 LGHDT and CDR2 YNNKEL (reference sequence). This CDR3 is built from 17 residues. The CDR3 DNA reads TGTGCCAGCAGCCCCCGGGACAGGGGGCTTCTCACAGATACGCAGTATTTT. Its translation: CASSPRDRGLLTDTQYF.

This rearrangement joins TRBV18 to TRBJ2-3; D might be TRBD2 (7 bases). Germline CDR1 reads KGHSH; CDR2 reads LQKENI. The length of the CDR3 is 17 residues. The ends were cut back, 2 bases at V and 3 bases at J, with 18 bases in the middle. DNA for the CDR3: TGTGCCAGCTCACCAAGTCTCACGGGGGGCCCAACAGATACGCAGTATTTT. It translates to CASSPSLTGGPTDTQYF.

J is TRBJ2-3 and V is TRBV7-2, with D unresolved. Germline lookup yields CDR1 SGHTA and CDR2 FQGNSA. The CDR3 is made up of 14 amino acids. Trimming cost V 1 base and J 4 bases, with 9 bases left between them. The CDR3 nucleotides are TGTGCCAGCAGCTTAGGATCGCGGCCAGATACGCAGTATTTT. Protein product: CASSLGSRPDTQYF. Looking up the rest from reference TRBV7-2 and TRBJ2-3 gives the full variable domain: GAGVSQSPSNKVTEKGKDVELRCDPISGHTALYWYRQSLGQGLEFLIYFQGNSAPDKSGLPSDRFSAERTGGSVSTLTIQRTQQEDSAVYLCASSLGSRPDTQYFGPGTRLTVL.

The V and J genes are TRBV11-2 and TRBJ2-7, with 7 nucleotides matching TRBD2. CDR3 length: 15 residues. The germline V gene encodes CDR1 SGHAT and CDR2 FQNNGV. V lost 5 bases, J lost 0 bases, and 7 bases stayed unmatched. CDR3 loop: CASSLGTTSSYEQYF. CDR3 nucleotide sequence: TGTGCCAGCAGCCTCGGGACTACCAGCTCCTACGAGCAGTACTTC.

The chain carries TRBV7-2 and TRBJ2-7; 7 bases align to TRBD2. Germline CDR1 reads SGHTA; CDR2 reads FQGNSA. The CDR3 has 14 residues. The V segment lost 5 bases and the J segment 3 bases; nucleotides outside the gene matches: 7. The CDR3 is CASSTEAGYYEQYF. The CDR3 nucleotides read TGTGCCAGCAGCACAGAAGCGGGATACTACGAGCAGTACTTC.

The chain couples TRBV10-1 to TRBJ1-1; 10 nucleotides line up with TRBD1. The CDR3 covers 18 residues. Unmatched junction bases numbered 16, after V lost 7 bases and J lost 2 bases. The germline gives CDR1 WNHNN, CDR2 SYGVQD (reference sequence). DNA of the CDR3: TGCGCCAGCATCACAACTCCCCCGGACAGGGGGGGAAACACTGAAGCTTTCTTT. Its translation is CASITTPPDRGGNTEAFF.

The chain carries TRBV24-1 and TRBJ1-5, with 7 bases that match TRBD1. The CDR3 extends over 17 amino acids. Germline CDR1 reads KGHDR; CDR2 reads SFDVKD. V shed 3 bases, J shed 0 bases, and the junction held 7 bases outside the gene matches. CDR3 bases: TGTGCCACCAGTGATCACTCAGGGGGTGCTAGCAATCAGCCCCAGCATTTT. It translates to CATSDHSGGASNQPQHF.

The chain couples TRBV18 to TRBJ2-2; tentatively, D is TRBD1 (5 bases). V gave up 0 bases and J gave up 3 bases, with 8 bases separating them. The CDR3 extends over 15 amino acids. Germline values: CDR1 KGHSH, CDR2 LQKENI. The CDR3 DNA reads as TGTGCCAGCTCACCACCCATAGGGGACACCGGGGAGCTGTTTTTT. As protein: CASSPPIGDTGELFF.

The chain combines TRBV24-1 with TRBJ2-1; TRBD2 agrees at 9 bases. The V gene end was trimmed by 2 bases and the J gene end by 9 bases; junction bases not matched to a gene: 10. The CDR3 loop spans 16 amino acids. Per germline, CDR1 KGHDR and CDR2 SFDVKD. The CDR3 sequence: CATSDSPGTSISEQFF. The CDR3 region has the DNA TGTGCCACCAGTGATTCCCCCGGGACTAGCATCAGTGAGCAGTTCTTC.

The chain recombines TRBV9 with TRBJ1-1; D possibly corresponds to TRBD1 (5 bases). The CDR3 covers 14 residues. Trimming shortened V by 0 bases and J by 3 bases, and 9 bases separated the two germline ends. CDR1 and CDR2 (germline): SGDLS, YYNGEE. CDR3 residues: CASSVGWGDTEAFF. The CDR3 coding sequence is TGTGCCAGCAGCGTAGGTTGGGGGGACACTGAAGCTTTCTTT.

CDR3 sequence reads: CASSVFGQQNSPLHF. CDR3 in DNA: TGTGCCAGCAGTGTCTTCGGACAGCAGAATTCACCCCTCCACTTT. V usage is TRBV6-4 and J usage is TRBJ1-6; perhaps TRBD1 as D (6 bases). V was shortened by 4 bases and J by 7 bases, with 14 bases between the two germline ends. The CDR3 has 15 residues. Per the germline V gene, CDR1 is MRHNA and CDR2 is SNTAGT.

The chain carries TRBV5-1 and TRBJ2-3, with 7 bases aligning to TRBD2. The V and J ends lost 0 bases and 11 bases, in that order; junction bases with no gene match: 9. The germline gives CDR1 SGHRS, CDR2 YFSETQ. CDR3 length: 14 residues. CDR3 sequence: CASSLGEGGSKQYF. CDR3 DNA sequence: TGCGCCAGCAGCTTGGGGGAGGGAGGCAGTAAGCAGTATTTT.

V and J are TRBV18 and TRBJ1-4, with 7 positions matching TRBD1. This CDR3 region has 16 residues. V dropped 0 bases and J dropped 2; count of bases not matched to a gene: 3. Germline lookup yields CDR1 KGHSH and CDR2 LQKENI. The CDR3 coding sequence is TGTGCCAGCTCACCACCGAACAGGGGCACTAATGAAAAACTGTTTTTT. This codes for CASSPPNRGTNEKLFF. Full variable domain (missing parts from reference TRBV18 and TRBJ1-4): NAGVMQNPRHLVRRRGQEARLRCSPMKGHSHVYWYRQLPEEGLKFMVYLQKENIIDESGMPKERFSAEFPKEGPSILRIQQVVRGDSAAYFCASSPPNRGTNEKLFFGSGTQLSVL.

The chain joins TRBV5-1 to TRBJ1-3; TRBD1 might be the D (5 bases). The germline V gene encodes CDR1 SGHRS and CDR2 YFSETQ. The V and J ends lost 0 bases and 0 bases respectively, with 10 bases between them. The CDR3 loop spans 16 amino acids. The CDR3 nucleotides read TGCGCCAGCAGCTTGGACGGGGGTGGCTCTGGAAACACCATATATTTT. Its translation is CASSLDGGGSGNTIYF. Supplemented by reference TRBV5-1 and TRBJ1-3, the full variable domain reads KAGVTQTPRYLIKTRGQQVTLSCSPISGHRSVSWYQQTPGQGLQFLFEYFSETQRNKGNFPGRFSGRQFSNSRSEMNVSTLELGDSALYLCASSLDGGGSGNTIYFGEGSWLTVV.

As to this clone: No conserved phenylalanine or tryptophan is present at the end of the CDR3, so a read error is the likely explanation. This chain uses TRBV5-1 with TRBJ1-6; D uncertain. The germline V gene has CDR1 SGHRS and CDR2 YFSETQ. The CDR3 spans 15 residues. V was shortened by 7 bases and J by 5 bases, with 16 bases between the two germline ends. CDR3 region: CASSDSGSDNSPLHL. The CDR3 DNA is TGCGCCAGCTCTGACTCCGGGAGTGATAATTCACCCCTCCACCTT.